Following are 18 T cell receptor beta chains from one sample sequenced in a study of Graves' ophthalmopathy and Graves' hyperthyroidism. From RNA, the CDR3 regions of TCR beta chains were amplified and sequenced. Second-round multiplex PCR came after first-round RT-PCR with HTBI primers. TCRdb used MiXCR to reprocess the multiplex PCR reads, holding one entry per CDR3 protein. This table has about 220,000 distinct CDR3 sequences, about a fifth appearing once. The sequenced sample consisted of peripheral blood. All receptors come from a woman aged 45-65 years with Graves' ophthalmopathy.

Of note for this clonotype: Its ends do not fully match the called genes, so a read error is possible. The gene calls are TRBV3-1 and TRBJ1-1, with 8 nucleotides matching TRBD1. The CDR3 contains 13 residues. The V gene's germline CDR1 is LGHDT and CDR2 YNNKEL (reference sequence). CDR3 nucleotide sequence: TGTGCCAGCAGCCTGGACAGGGCCACTGAAGCTTACTTT. Amino acids: CASSLDRATEAYF.

This clonotype has at least ten counts. The chain links TRBV28 to TRBJ1-1; 8 bases agree with TRBD1. This CDR3 has 16 amino acids. Germline values: CDR1 MDHEN, CDR2 SYDVKM. With V trimmed by 1 base and J by 4 bases, 8 bases remained unmatched. CDR3: CASSLSTGVSGTEAFF. The CDR3 bases are TGTGCCAGCAGTTTATCGACAGGGGTTAGTGGCACTGAAGCTTTCTTT.

This chain links TRBV11-2 with TRBJ1-6, with 7 bases that match TRBD1. The CDR3 is made up of 18 amino acids. CDR1 and CDR2 from the germline V gene are SGHAT and FQNNGV. J gave up 0 bases and V 6 bases, and 11 bases lay outside the gene matches. The CDR3 here is CASSTQTQGSSYNSPLHF. The CDR3 region has the DNA TGTGCCAGCAGTACCCAAACACAGGGGAGCTCCTATAATTCACCCCTCCACTTT.

This chain connects TRBV6-1 to TRBJ1-6; D perhaps matches TRBD1 (6 bases). V was trimmed by 6 bases and J by 6 bases, leaving 12 bases between them. Germline V gene lookup returns CDR1 MNHNS and CDR2 SASEGT. There are 14 residues in the CDR3. In DNA form, the CDR3 reads TGTGCCAGCAGAAAGGACAGTTTTAATTCACCCCTCCACTTT. Its protein product is CASRKDSFNSPLHF.

The table lists this clonotype with many counts. CDR3: CATSRDRGKGQPQHF. CDR3 DNA: TGTGCCACCAGCAGAGATCGAGGGAAGGGCCAGCCCCAGCATTTT. The gene calls are TRBV15 and TRBJ1-5; D not resolved. The CDR3 consists of 15 residues. Per the germline V gene, CDR1 is LNHNV and CDR2 is YYDKDF (reference sequence). V dropped 0 bases and J dropped 7 bases, with 13 bases sitting between them.

In its sample, this clonotype was seen many times. The chain couples TRBV6-1 to TRBJ2-7; 8 nucleotides align to TRBD1. Germline values: CDR1 MNHNS, CDR2 SASEGT. Germline trimming cut 6 bases from V and 5 bases from J; bases unmatched to any gene: 15. The CDR3 loop spans 16 amino acids. The CDR3 loop is CASRRDRHEGVHEQYF. DNA of the CDR3: TGTGCCAGCAGGCGGGACAGGCACGAGGGGGTCCACGAGCAGTACTTC.

Many counts were recorded for this clonotype. This CDR3 is CASASTGGELFF. In DNA, the CDR3 is TGCGCCAGCGCTAGTACGGGTGGGGAGCTGTTTTTT. This sequence joins TRBV4-1 and TRBJ2-2; D unclear. Between the trimmed V and J ends, which lost 8 bases and 8 bases, there was a span of 12 bases. The germline CDR1 and CDR2 sequences are MGHRA and YSYEKL. The CDR3 sequence is 12 residues long.

The V call is TRBV29-1, the J call TRBJ2-7; D is ambiguous. CDR1 SQVTM and CDR2 ANQGSEA come from the germline V gene. This CDR3 is 15 amino acids long. V gave up 0 bases and J gave up 0 bases, with 12 bases separating them. The CDR3 DNA reads TGCAGCGTTGAAGAAGGGCAGCCCAGCTCCTACGAGCAGTACTTC. This encodes CSVEEGQPSSYEQYF.

There are many counts of this clonotype. The chain carries TRBV12-3 or TRBV12-4 and TRBJ1-5, with D perhaps TRBD1 (6 bases). This CDR3 comprises 18 residues. Trimming took off 0 bases at V and 2 bases at J, with 17 bases between the two ends. For the CDR3, the DNA is TGTGCCAGCAGTTTAGCCTTTGGGGGCAGGGTGGGCAATCAGCCCCAGCATTTT. Protein product: CASSLAFGGRVGNQPQHF.

This clonotype was observed a handful of times. The chain recombines TRBV7-6 with TRBJ2-2, with D hard to call. Germline CDR1 is SGHVS and CDR2 is FNYEAQ. This CDR3 spans 14 amino acids. Trimming pared 6 bases from V and 7 bases from J, leaving 15 bases between. This chain's CDR3 is CASSQPPVGGELFF. CDR3 DNA: TGTGCCAGCAGTCAGCCCCCAGTTGGCGGGGAGCTGTTTTTT.

The table lists this clonotype with many counts. The rearrangement uses TRBV19 and TRBJ2-5; tentatively, D is TRBD2 (5 bases). V lost 4 bases and J lost 0, with 6 bases in between. This CDR3 is 13 amino acids long. From germline, CDR1 is LNHDA and CDR2 SQIVND (reference sequence). In DNA form, the CDR3 reads TGTGCCAGTAGTACCGGGAACCAAGAGACCCAGTACTTC. This sequence encodes CASSTGNQETQYF.

This clonotype has ten or more counts. The V and J genes are TRBV27 and TRBJ2-7; 7 bases line up with TRBD1. Looked up from germline, CDR1 is MNHEY and CDR2 is SMNVEV (reference sequence). The CDR3 loop spans 13 amino acids. With V trimmed by 7 bases and J by 0 bases, 3 bases remained unmatched. The CDR3: CASTPGGSYEQYF. Here the CDR3 DNA reads TGTGCCAGCACTCCAGGGGGCTCCTACGAGCAGTACTTC.

This clonotype showed up many times. The CDR3 sequence: CASSRLTELEAFF. For the CDR3, the DNA is TGTGCCAGCAGCCGACTGACCGAGCTTGAAGCTTTCTTT. The rearrangement uses TRBV11-1 and TRBJ1-1; the D is unclear. V was trimmed by 5 bases and J by 7 bases, leaving 14 bases between them. CDR3 length: 13 amino acids. Per germline, CDR1 SGHAT and CDR2 FQDESV (reference sequence).

In this sample, this clonotype turned up many times. As DNA, the CDR3 is TGTGCCAGCAGTTTGGGACAGGGGACCTACGAGCAGTACTTC. Translation: CASSLGQGTYEQYF. V usage is TRBV6-5 and J usage is TRBJ2-7; 10 bases are shared with TRBD1. The ends lost 4 bases at V and 2 bases at J; junction bases unmatched: 2. This CDR3 spans 14 amino acids. Germline V gene data show CDR1 as MNHEY and CDR2 as SVGAGI.

This clonotype was seen at least ten times. The rearrangement uses TRBV7-2 and TRBJ2-7, with 9 positions matching TRBD2. V shed 0 bases and J 3 bases; nucleotides not matched to a gene: 6. The germline gives CDR1 SGHTA, CDR2 FQGNSA. The CDR3 totals 16 residues. CDR3 nucleotide sequence: TGTGCCAGCAGCTTAGCTCGGACTAGCGAGGGCTACGAGCAGTACTTC. It specifies CASSLARTSEGYEQYF.

The chain carries TRBV6-2 or TRBV6-3 and TRBJ1-5, with unresolved D. V was pared by 7 bases and J by 5 bases, with 18 bases between. CDR3 length equals 15 residues. The germline V gene encodes CDR1 MNHEY and CDR2 SVGEGT. The CDR3 protein is CASTPHYEEDQPQHF. CDR3 nucleotide sequence: TGTGCCAGCACTCCACATTACGAAGAGGATCAGCCCCAGCATTTT.

The rearrangement links TRBV5-1 to TRBJ1-2; 7 positions agree with TRBD1. V lost 4 bases and J lost 6; bases outside the gene matches: 9. Germline CDR1 and CDR2: SGHRS and YFSETQ. The CDR3 covers 14 residues. CDR3 sequence reads: CASSGRQGRDGYTF. Written as DNA, the CDR3 is TGCGCCAGCAGCGGACGACAGGGACGCGATGGCTACACCTTC.

This clonotype was detected many times. V is TRBV30 and J is TRBJ1-1, with D uncertain. V shed 4 bases and J shed 4 bases, with 4 bases lying between them. The CDR3 extends over 10 amino acids. Germline V lookup: CDR1 GTSNPN, CDR2 SVGIG (reference sequence). The DNA for the CDR3 is TGTGCCTGGATTCTCACTGAAGCTTTCTTT. Encoded protein: CAWILTEAFF.